Here is one T cell receptor beta chain with its context. Its antigen is not known. One end of the junction is discordant with germline, which a read error may explain. The CDR3 contains 17 residues. The sample comes from a study of tumor-infiltrating lymphocytes in primary liver carcinoma. Blood RNA originated from unsorted whole blood, with germline DNA additionally extracted. Broader study findings: It was in tumors, not blood, that the top-250-clone fraction was significantly higher (p = 0.039).

TCR beta cDNA was prepared out of roughly 520 ng total RNA by means of a constant-region primer. A slightly modified ARM-PCR protocol with three nested multiplex PCR rounds produced these TCR beta libraries. Use of TRBV1-TRBV30 forward primers with a C-beta reverse primer characterized the first two PCR rounds, which lasted roughly 11 cycles each. Each CDR3 protein gets one entry after TCRdb re-called the multiplex PCR reads with MiXCR. This sample carries some 320,000 distinct CDR3 sequences, around three fifths of them seen once, and the ten largest clones take roughly 10%. The chain links TRBV12-3 or TRBV12-4 to TRBJ2-7; D remains ambiguous. The clonotype comes from a man between 35 and 55 years old with primary liver carcinoma and hepatitis B virus infection. Sequenced sample: peripheral blood. The CDR3 DNA is TGTGTCAGCGCAAAGGGCGGATTGGGGTGGGGCTCCTACGAGCAGTACTTC. It codes for CVSAKGGLGWGSYEQYF.